These 30 T cell receptor beta chains share one sample of origin, sequenced in a study of human T cells and chemical hapten exposure. Time point in this sample: pre-sensitization, week 0. Stated treatment: therapeutic diphenylcyclopropenone sensitization with weekly scalp DPC. MiXCR, run by TCRdb on the RACE reads, gives a single entry per CDR3 protein. The data show roughly 38,000 distinct CDR3 sequences, less than 9% seen once. Sample: whole blood, taken in connection with sensitization to the hapten diphenylcyclopropenone (DPC). The receptor set was obtained from a woman aged 45-60 years with alopecia areata. Some clones in this sample may be carry-over from other donors' samples.

Many counts were recorded for this clonotype. This chain links TRBV7-2 with TRBJ2-3; no firm D call. Trimming removed 4 bases from V and 2 bases from J, with 13 bases in between. CDR3 size: 15 residues. Per the germline V gene, CDR1 is SGHTA and CDR2 is FQGNSA. CDR3 sequence reads: CASSSLSPFTDTQYF. The CDR3 region has the DNA TGTGCCAGCAGCTCTCTAAGCCCATTCACAGATACGCAGTATTTT.

The table lists this clonotype with many counts. The chain has TRBV20-1 and TRBJ2-7; TRBD2 might be the D (6 bases). In germline, CDR1 is DFQATT, CDR2 SNEGSKA (reference sequence). The CDR3 length is 12 residues. With 5 bases removed from V and 5 bases from J, the gap between germline ends came to 13 bases. The CDR3 here is CSAVAGSHEQYF. The CDR3 bases are TGCAGTGCTGTCGCGGGGTCCCACGAGCAGTACTTC.

The chain couples TRBV30 to TRBJ2-7; D may be TRBD2 (6 bases). The germline V gene encodes CDR1 GTSNPN and CDR2 SVGIG (reference sequence). V was trimmed by 3 bases and J by 2 bases, leaving 11 bases between them. The CDR3 runs 13 residues. CDR3 amino acids: CAWRPSETYEQYF. The CDR3 DNA sequence: TGTGCCTGGAGGCCTAGCGAGACCTACGAGCAGTACTTC.

This clonotype came up many times. This chain uses TRBV2 with TRBJ1-1, with D perhaps matching TRBD1 (5 bases). The CDR3 totals 12 residues. Germline CDR1 reads SNHLY; CDR2 reads FYNNEI. V was pared by 6 bases and J by 11 bases, with 16 bases between. CDR3 sequence reads: CASSTGIEAAFF. CDR3 nucleotides: TGTGCCAGCAGCACAGGTATCGAAGCGGCTTTCTTT. Drawing the rest from reference TRBV2 and TRBJ1-1, the complete variable domain is EPEVTQTPSHQVTQMGQEVILRCVPISNHLYFYWYRQILGQKVEFLVSFYNNEISEKSEIFDDQFSVERPDGSNFTLKIRSTKLEDSAMYFCASSTGIEAAFFGQGTRLTVV.

This clonotype appeared many times. This CDR3 reads CASSSDGRQPQHF. As DNA, the CDR3 is TGCGCCAGCAGCTCCGACGGGCGCCAGCCCCAGCATTTT. This sequence joins TRBV5-1 and TRBJ1-5; no definite D call. This CDR3 spans 13 amino acids. V was cut by 3 bases and J by 7 bases, with 11 bases left in between. CDR1 SGHRS and CDR2 YFSETQ come from the germline V gene.

This clonotype was seen ten or more times. The chain recombines TRBV6-6 with TRBJ2-7; perhaps TRBD2 as D (6 bases). The CDR3 runs to 12 residues. The V and J ends lost 4 bases and 7 bases respectively, with 11 bases between them. Looked up from germline, CDR1 is MNHNY and CDR2 is SVGAGI (reference sequence). CDR3 region: CASSSSREEQYF. CDR3 nucleotides: TGTGCCAGCAGTTCCAGCCGGGAGGAGCAGTACTTC.

This clonotype was recorded a few times. This chain joins TRBV12-3 or TRBV12-4 and TRBJ2-5, with TRBD1 matching 8 bases. The CDR3 runs to 15 residues. V was pared by 5 bases and J by 2 bases, with 7 bases of the junction left unmatched. The CDR3 region has the DNA TGTGCCAGCAGTGATCAGGGGGCACTTCAAGAGACCCAGTACTTC. Encoded protein: CASSDQGALQETQYF.

This sequence joins TRBV7-9 and TRBJ2-1, with TRBD2 matching over 11 bases. The CDR3 consists of 15 residues. V was pared by 1 base and J by 7 bases, with 3 bases of the junction left unmatched. Per the germline V gene, CDR1 is SEHNR and CDR2 is FQNEAQ (reference sequence). The CDR3 DNA sequence: TGTGCCAGCAGCTTAGTGGCTAGCGGGAGGAATGAGCAGTTCTTC. Translated: CASSLVASGRNEQFF.

V usage is TRBV7-9 and J usage is TRBJ1-2; no definite D call. Per the germline V gene, CDR1 is SEHNR and CDR2 is FQNEAQ (reference sequence). V was cut by 0 bases and J by 7 bases, with 9 bases left in between. CDR3 size: 13 residues. CDR3 bases: TGTGCCAGCAGCTTAGCCTACACTGGTGGCTACACCTTC. Translated: CASSLAYTGGYTF.

This clonotype was recorded many times. One end of the junction is discordant with germline, which a read error may explain. The V and J genes are TRBV18 and TRBJ2-7, with 8 bases matching TRBD1. This CDR3 is built from 16 residues. CDR1 and CDR2 (germline): KGHSH, LQKENI. CDR3 nucleotides: TGTGCCAGCTCTCCACCTTCCGGGACAGGACCGTACGAGCAGTACTTC. Protein sequence: CASSPPSGTGPYEQYF.

V is TRBV20-1 and J is TRBJ1-1; 7 bases are a match to TRBD1. Per the germline V gene, CDR1 is DFQATT and CDR2 is SNEGSKA (reference sequence). This CDR3 contains 14 residues. Trimming at V came to 6 bases and at J to 0 bases, leaving 7 bases not matched to a gene. The CDR3 DNA sequence: TGCAGTGCGTACCCCGGGACAGTGAACACTGAAGCTTTCTTT. Protein sequence: CSAYPGTVNTEAFF.

Ten or more counts support this clonotype. The chain carries TRBV29-1 and TRBJ2-7, with TRBD2 matching 8 bases. Per the germline V gene, CDR1 is SQVTM and CDR2 is ANQGSEA. V lost 7 bases and J lost 0; bases outside the gene matches: 5. The CDR3 covers 13 residues. The CDR3 region is CSALAGSSYEQYF. For the CDR3, the DNA is TGCAGCGCCTTAGCGGGGAGCTCCTACGAGCAGTACTTC.

This clonotype was seen repeatedly, ten times or more. This chain links TRBV4-3 with TRBJ1-6, with 8 nucleotides matching TRBD1. The germline V gene has CDR1 LGHNA and CDR2 YSLEER. Losses at the gene ends were 3 bases for V and 7 bases for J; bases not matched to a gene: 8. The length of the CDR3 is 16 residues. DNA of the CDR3: TGCGCCAGCAGCCAGAATCCTCAGGGGGCCAATTCACCCCTCCACTTT. Its translation is CASSQNPQGANSPLHF.

The V and J genes are TRBV28 and TRBJ1-6, with D unresolved. This CDR3 spans 13 amino acids. From germline, CDR1 is MDHEN and CDR2 SYDVKM. V was pared by 8 bases and J by 10 bases, with 15 bases between. The CDR3 region is CASAIGRMSPLHF. CDR3 nucleotides: TGTGCCAGCGCAATAGGGCGGATGTCACCCCTCCACTTT. Supplemented by reference TRBV28 and TRBJ1-6, the full variable domain reads DVKVTQSSRYLVKRTGEKVFLECVQDMDHENMFWYRQDPGLGLRLIYFSYDVKMKEKGDIPEGYSVSREKKERFSLILESASTNQTSMYLCASAIGRMSPLHFGNGTRLTVT.

This clonotype was seen ten or more times. The chain is built from TRBV29-1 and TRBJ2-7; 10 positions agree with TRBD1. The ends lost 3 bases at V and 5 bases at J; junction bases unmatched: 7. This CDR3 is 14 amino acids long. CDR1 and CDR2 from the germline V gene are SQVTM and ANQGSEA. CDR3 in amino acids: CSVDMTGGIDEQYF. CDR3 DNA: TGCAGCGTTGACATGACAGGGGGCATAGACGAGCAGTACTTC.

As regards this clonotype: A read error may explain this, as a much larger clone is one base away. The chain links TRBV20-1 to TRBJ2-3, with unresolved D. Germline V gene data show CDR1 as DFQATT and CDR2 as SNEGSKA (reference sequence). The CDR3 is 15 amino acids. CDR3 loop: CSADPYRRNTDTQNF. CDR3 nucleotide sequence: TGCAGTGCTGACCCCTACCGGCGGAACACAGATACGCAGAATTTT.

Ten or more counts support this clonotype. The CDR3 DNA is TGTGCCAGCAGCAGCCACGCCGGGTCCTACGAGCAGTACTTC. Protein sequence: CASSSHAGSYEQYF. This chain links TRBV6-2 or TRBV6-3 with TRBJ2-7; D not resolved. Looked up from germline, CDR1 is MNHEY and CDR2 is SVGEGT. The ends were cut back, 6 bases at V and 1 base at J, with 13 bases in the middle. The CDR3 contains 14 residues.

The CDR3 reads CASYPRDEKLFF. CDR3 sequence (DNA): TGCGCCTCTTACCCCAGGGACGAAAAACTGTTTTTT. The chain couples TRBV5-1 to TRBJ1-4, with D maybe TRBD1 (5 bases). The CDR3 runs to 12 residues. V lost 10 bases and J 8 bases, leaving 15 bases between the germline ends. Looked up from germline, CDR1 is SGHRS and CDR2 is YFSETQ. The variable domain in full, with the rest retrieved from reference TRBV5-1 and TRBJ1-4, is KAGVTQTPRYLIKTRGQQVTLSCSPISGHRSVSWYQQTPGQGLQFLFEYFSETQRNKGNFPGRFSGRQFSNSRSEMNVSTLELGDSALYLCASYPRDEKLFFGSGTQLSVL.

The table lists this clonotype with many counts. V and J are TRBV4-2 and TRBJ2-7; D is uncertain. V gave up 1 base and J gave up 2 bases, with 12 bases separating them. Germline V gene data show CDR1 as LGHNA and CDR2 as YNFKEQ. This CDR3 has 15 amino acids. DNA for the CDR3: TGTGCCAGCAGCCAAGGATTGGAAACAACCTACGAGCAGTACTTC. It codes for CASSQGLETTYEQYF.

The chain links TRBV7-2 to TRBJ2-7, with 8 bases lining up with TRBD2. J was trimmed by 1 base and V by 6 bases; bases with no gene match: 8. Per germline, CDR1 SGHTA and CDR2 FQGNSA. The CDR3 consists of 15 residues. The CDR3 spells CASSLGGGRSYEQYF. The CDR3, as DNA: TGTGCCAGCAGTTTGGGGGGCGGGAGGTCCTACGAGCAGTACTTC.

This clonotype occurred many times. The chain carries TRBV3-1 and TRBJ1-5, with 7 bases lining up with TRBD1. The CDR3 runs to 15 residues. Germline loops: CDR1 LGHDT, CDR2 YNNKEL (reference sequence). V lost 1 base to trimming and J lost 3 bases; unmatched junction nucleotides: 3. The CDR3 nucleotides are TGTGCCAGCAGCCAAGGACAGGGCACCAATCAGCCCCAGCATTTT. Translating it yields CASSQGQGTNQPQHF.

The V call is TRBV7-2, the J call TRBJ2-3; 8 bases are shared with TRBD1. This CDR3 has 19 amino acids. After removal of 0 bases from V and 0 bases from J, the junction contained 11 bases not matched to a gene. The V gene's germline CDR1 is SGHTA and CDR2 FQGNSA. The CDR3 DNA reads as TGTGCCAGCAGCTTAGCGTCGACAGGGGACTTTAGTAGCACAGATACGCAGTATTTT. This translates into CASSLASTGDFSSTDTQYF.

The chain is built from TRBV25-1 and TRBJ2-7; D is ambiguous. The length of the CDR3 is 11 residues. The ends were cut back, 4 bases at V and 3 bases at J, with 4 bases in the middle. Germline lookup yields CDR1 MGHDK and CDR2 SYGVNS. In DNA form, the CDR3 reads TGTGCCAGCAGTGCCGGCTACGAGCAGTACTTC. It is translated as CASSAGYEQYF.

CDR3 in amino acids: CSAERVLETQYF. The CDR3 nucleotides are TGCAGCGCCGAGAGGGTCTTGGAGACCCAGTACTTC. The rearrangement joins TRBV29-1 to TRBJ2-5; a possible D gene is TRBD2 (5 bases). The V gene's germline CDR1 is SQVTM and CDR2 ANQGSEA. The length of the CDR3 is 12 residues. The V and J ends lost 7 bases and 5 bases respectively, with 14 bases between them.

At least ten counts were recorded for this clonotype. The CDR3 coding sequence is TGCGCCAGCAGTGACGGACTAGCGGGCTCCTACAATGAGCAGTTCTTC. Amino acid sequence: CASSDGLAGSYNEQFF. The chain has TRBV10-1 and TRBJ2-1; 11 bases align to TRBD2. Germline CDR1 WNHNN, CDR2 SYGVQD (reference sequence). V gave up 3 bases and J gave up 0 bases; unmatched junction bases: 1. This CDR3 has 16 residues.

The sample holds many counts of this clonotype. The chain recombines TRBV29-1 with TRBJ2-1; tentatively, D is TRBD2 (6 bases). This CDR3 has 12 residues. Trimming removed 4 bases from V and 13 bases from J, with 17 bases in between. The germline CDR1 and CDR2 sequences are SQVTM and ANQGSEA. The CDR3 coding sequence is TGCAGCGTTGCTATCCAGGGAGGATTCCAGTTCTTC. Translation: CSVAIQGGFQFF.

This clonotype was seen ten or more times. In nucleotides, the CDR3 is TGTGCCAGCAGTTTCCACGGATTCTACGAGCAGTACTTC. The encoded protein is CASSFHGFYEQYF. The chain employs TRBV28 and TRBJ2-7; no clear D gene. Germline V lookup: CDR1 MDHEN, CDR2 SYDVKM. The V and J ends lost 3 bases and 3 bases respectively, with 9 bases between them. This CDR3 spans 13 amino acids. Drawing the rest from reference TRBV28 and TRBJ2-7, the complete variable domain is DVKVTQSSRYLVKRTGEKVFLECVQDMDHENMFWYRQDPGLGLRLIYFSYDVKMKEKGDIPEGYSVSREKKERFSLILESASTNQTSMYLCASSFHGFYEQYFGPGTRLTVT.

This clonotype occurred many times. The V call is TRBV19, the J call TRBJ1-2; no clear D gene. CDR3 size: 12 residues. The germline V gene encodes CDR1 LNHDA and CDR2 SQIVND (reference sequence). V lost 4 bases and J lost 1, with 4 bases in between. The CDR3 spells CASSRLNYGYTF. The CDR3 region has the DNA TGTGCCAGTAGTAGACTTAACTATGGCTACACCTTC.

This clonotype has at least ten counts. The J gene is TRBJ2-1, the V gene TRBV5-1, with TRBD2 matching over 15 bases. V dropped 2 bases and J dropped 3; count of bases not matched to a gene: 3. CDR3 length: 17 residues. Germline loops: CDR1 SGHRS, CDR2 YFSETQ. For the CDR3, the DNA is TGCGCCAGCAGCTTTGGACTAGCGGGAGGGTTCTACAATGAGCAGTTCTTC. Amino acids: CASSFGLAGGFYNEQFF.

This clonotype was counted a few times. V and J are TRBV3-1 and TRBJ2-1; TRBD2 matches 7 bases. This CDR3 region has 14 residues. The germline gives CDR1 LGHDT, CDR2 YNNKEL (reference sequence). Unmatched junction bases numbered 5, after V lost 4 bases and J lost 5 bases. This CDR3 is CASSRYLADNEQFF. DNA of the CDR3: TGTGCCAGCAGCCGTTACCTAGCGGACAATGAGCAGTTCTTC.